This is a list of T cell receptor beta chains from one sample in a study of shared clonotypes between healthy human individuals. Data came from immunoSEQ multiplex PCR; TCRdb stores just in-frame clones and leaves some out. The sample comprises about 2.4 million clones, just over 90% of which are singletons, and 0.14% rests with the top ten. The specimen was naive CD4+ T cells sorted from blood. The receptors originated from a young man in good health. Each CDR3 is given with its conserved first and last residue. The order of the fields is V gene, clone size, J gene, D gene, CDR3 DNA, CDR3 protein. D genes are given only for firm matches. Expanded clones are given a class, and other clones once, few, many or no size at all.

TRBV2,-,TRBJ2-3,TRBD1,TGTGCCAGCAGCGTGGACAGGTCTAGCACAGATACGCAGTATTTT,CASSVDRSSTDTQYF
TRBV2,-,TRBJ2-7,-,TGTGCCAGCAGTGCGGACATTGCCTACGAGCAGTACTTC,CASSADIAYEQYF
TRBV27,-,TRBJ2-5,-,TGTGCCAGCAGTTTACGACGGGGGAACCAAGAGACCCAGTACTTC,CASSLRRGNQETQYF
TRBV28,-,TRBJ1-2,-,TGTGCCAGCAGTTTACAGGGACAAAGTAACTATGGCTACACCTTC,CASSLQGQSNYGYTF
TRBV11-2,-,TRBJ1-3,TRBD1,TGTGCCAGCAGCTTTGCAGGGGGCTCGGCTGGAAACACCATATATTTT,CASSFAGGSAGNTIYF
TRBV10-3,once,TRBJ1-2,-,TGTGCCATCACCGAATCAGCTAACTATGGCTACACCTTC,CAITESANYGYTF
TRBV6-5,-,TRBJ1-6,-,TGTGCCAGCAGGCCCACAGGGTATAATTCACCCCTCCACTTT,CASRPTGYNSPLHF
TRBV7-3,-,TRBJ2-1,TRBD2,TGTGCCAGCAGCCCGGGACTAGCGGGGTCCAATGAGCAGTTCTTC,CASSPGLAGSNEQFF
TRBV5-4,once,TRBJ2-4,-,TGTGCCAGCAGCTCAGGGTCAGCCAAAAACATTCAGTACTTC,CASSSGSAKNIQYF
TRBV5-1,-,TRBJ1-6,-,TGCGCCAGCAGCTTGGTGGGGGATAATTCACCCCTCCACTTT,CASSLVGDNSPLHF
TRBV19,once,TRBJ2-2,-,TGTGCCAGTACTACAGAGAGAAACACCGGGGAGCTGTTTTTT,CASTTERNTGELFF
TRBV6-5,-,TRBJ2-7,-,TGTGCCAGCAGTACCGCGGCGGAGCAGTACTTC,CASSTAAEQYF
TRBV5-1,-,TRBJ2-3,-,TGCGCCAGCAGCTTGGTTGCGGAGAGCACAGATACGCAGTATTTT,CASSLVAESTDTQYF
TRBV9,-,TRBJ2-3,-,TGTGCCAGCAGCGTAGCTCAGGGGCTTTCCACAGATACGCAGTATTTT,CASSVAQGLSTDTQYF
TRBV5-4,once,TRBJ1-2,TRBD1,TGTGCCAGCAGCTCGGGACAGGGGGTCTTTAGTGGCTACACCTTC,CASSSGQGVFSGYTF
TRBV5-4,-,TRBJ2-5,-,TGTGCCAGCAGCTCAGGGGCTCTCCAAGAGACCCAGTACTTC,CASSSGALQETQYF
TRBV6-6,-,TRBJ1-5,-,TGTGCCAGCAGTTTGAGAGGGGTTGAAAATCAGCCCCAGCATTTT,CASSLRGVENQPQHF
TRBV30,few,TRBJ1-1,-,TGTGCCTGGAAGAACAGGGATGAAGCTTTCTTT,CAWKNRDEAFF
TRBV6-1,once,TRBJ1-1,-,TGTGCCAGCAGTGAGATGACAGGCATGAACACTGAAGCTTTCTTT,CASSEMTGMNTEAFF
TRBV18,-,TRBJ2-1,TRBD1,TGTGCCAGCTCAAAACAGGGGACCCACCCGGCCAATGAGCAGTTCTTC,CASSKQGTHPANEQFF
TRBV30,-,TRBJ2-7,TRBD2,TGTGCCTGGCGGACTAGCGGGTACCGCGAGCAGTACTTC,CAWRTSGYREQYF
TRBV2,-,TRBJ1-5,TRBD1,TGTGCCAGCAGAAATACAGGGGGCGCGGTCGGTCAGCCCCAGCATTTT,CASRNTGGAVGQPQHF
TRBV5-4,once,TRBJ2-3,TRBD2,TGTGCCAGCAGCTTGGTTGCGGGAGGAGGTGATACGCAGTATTTT,CASSLVAGGGDTQYF
TRBV28,-,TRBJ2-7,TRBD1,TGTGCCAGCAGTTCGATGACAGGGGCGGGCGAGCAGTACTTC,CASSSMTGAGEQYF
TRBV5-4,-,TRBJ1-6,TRBD1,TGTGCCAGCAGCTTGGACAGGGGGCAATCACCCCTCCACTTT,CASSLDRGQSPLHF
TRBV7-2,-,TRBJ2-7,-,TGTGCCAGCAGCCTTGTCGAGGGTGTAGGTTACGAGCAGTACTTC,CASSLVEGVGYEQYF